This TCR beta chain came from a study of cytomegalovirus exposure and HLA in healthy donors. Looking at the study overall: An early release of data contained about 85 million unique TCRs, which came from HLA-typed donors.

60 Vbeta and 13 Jbeta primers were used in PCR. The assay was immunoSEQ multiplex PCR, and TCRdb's table has in-frame clones only and misses some. Found here are 150,000 to 200,000 clones, 70% to 80% of them singletons; the top ten hold approximately 1.5%. This CDR3 spans 12 amino acids. Germline V CDR1 and CDR2: GTSNPN, SVGIG (reference sequence). The V gene lost 1 base and the J gene lost 7 bases, with 7 bases spanning the gap. This clonotype was obtained from a woman between 25 and 40 years old in good health and CMV-seropositive. Sequencing used PBMCs. The chain combines TRBV30 with TRBJ2-2; the D gene is possibly TRBD1 (6 bases). The CDR3 DNA reads as TGTGCCTGGAGTGGGGGGCACGGGGAGCTGTTTTTT. It translates to CAWSGGHGELFF.